Below are 17 T cell receptor beta chains sequenced from a single sample in a study of T cell clonotyping in hematopoietic cell transplantation. The assay was immunoSEQ multiplex PCR, and TCRdb's table has in-frame clones only and misses some. This sample has a few thousand clones; nearly 90% occur once, and the top ten carry 26%. Here the sequenced sample was peripheral blood mononuclear cells, taken 100 days after allogeneic stem cell transplant. The receptors derive from a male patient between 65 and 85 years old who had an allogeneic stem cell transplant from an unrelated donor, so T cells may come from the graft donor. Some clones in this sample may be carry-over from other donors' samples.

The chain has TRBV5-6 and TRBJ2-3; D call uncertain. The germline V gene has CDR1 SGHDT and CDR2 YYEEEE. The CDR3 spans 12 residues. Deletions cut 4 bases from V and 2 bases from J, with 5 bases between. The CDR3 loop is CASSPSTDTQYF. The DNA of the CDR3 is TGTGCCAGCAGCCCCTCCACAGATACGCAGTATTTT.

Only one count was recorded for this clone. The genes are TRBV19 and TRBJ2-3; 12 nucleotides align to TRBD2. V lost 2 bases to trimming and J lost 5 bases; unmatched junction nucleotides: 5. The germline gives CDR1 LNHDA, CDR2 SQIVND (reference sequence). This CDR3 region has 16 residues. CDR3 coding DNA: TGTGCCAGTAGTATAACACTAGCGGGAGGAAGAGATACGCAGTATTTT. It codes for CASSITLAGGRDTQYF.

This rearrangement joins TRBV7-8 to TRBJ1-1; D is unresolved. Trimming pared 1 base from V and 1 base from J, leaving 10 bases between. The CDR3 extends over 15 amino acids. Germline V gene lookup returns CDR1 SGHVS and CDR2 FQNEAQ. The CDR3 reads CASSLGLQPNTEAFF. The CDR3, as DNA: TGTGCCAGCAGCTTAGGGTTACAGCCGAACACTGAAGCTTTCTTT.

A single count supports this clone. Germline is not matched at one junction end, which may reflect a read error. The chain uses TRBV4-1 and TRBJ2-7; 8 bases agree with TRBD2. This CDR3 is built from 16 residues. Germline values: CDR1 MGHRA, CDR2 YSYEKL. The CDR3 loop is CASSQGPSSGVYEQYF. In nucleotides, the CDR3 is TGCGCCAGCAGCCAAGGCCCCAGTAGCGGGGTTTACGAGCAGTACTTT.

The genes are TRBV7-9 and TRBJ1-1; TRBD1 agrees at 8 bases. Germline V gives CDR1 SEHNR, CDR2 FQNEAQ (reference sequence). The CDR3 is made up of 16 amino acids. Trimming at V came to 3 bases and at J to 3 bases, leaving 9 bases not matched to a gene. Here the CDR3 reads CASSLFYGQGHTEAFF. The CDR3 coding sequence is TGTGCCAGCAGCTTGTTTTATGGACAGGGTCACACTGAAGCTTTCTTT.

The V and J genes are TRBV28 and TRBJ2-6, with a possible D match to TRBD2 (6 bases). The germline V and J ends were trimmed by 8 bases and 2 bases, with 10 bases remaining between them. Germline-derived CDR1 and CDR2 are MDHEN and SYDVKM. The CDR3 covers 14 residues. The CDR3 sequence: CASLSGAGANVLTF. In DNA form, the CDR3 reads TGTGCCAGCCTCTCGGGGGCTGGGGCCAACGTCCTGACTTTC.

The chain combines TRBV5-1 with TRBJ2-7, with a possible D match to TRBD2 (5 bases). Germline CDR1 and CDR2: SGHRS and YFSETQ. The CDR3 covers 13 residues. V dropped 4 bases and J dropped 1 base, with 9 bases sitting between them. CDR3 coding DNA: TGCGCCAGCAGCCCGACGGGGTCCTACGAGCAGTACTTC. Its protein is CASSPTGSYEQYF.

This chain links TRBV19 with TRBJ2-3; no firm D call. V lost 3 bases to trimming and J lost 2 bases, with 6 bases between them. Germline values: CDR1 LNHDA, CDR2 SQIVND (reference sequence). The CDR3 contains 13 residues. CDR3 DNA sequence: TGTGCCAGTAGTATCGCCATCACAGATACGCAGTATTTT. It is translated as CASSIAITDTQYF.

J is TRBJ1-1 and V is TRBV27; TRBD1 aligns across 9 bases. V shed 7 bases and J 5 bases; nucleotides not matched to a gene: 11. The CDR3 spans 15 residues. Germline lookup yields CDR1 MNHEY and CDR2 SMNVEV (reference sequence). The CDR3 nucleotides read TGTGCCAGCATTTCCCTAGGGACAGGGAGGACTGAAGCTTTCTTT. This gives the protein CASISLGTGRTEAFF.

The CDR3 protein is CASSTEQGRADQPQHF. The DNA of the CDR3 is TGTGCCAGCAGCACAGAACAGGGGAGGGCGGATCAGCCCCAGCATTTT. The chain has TRBV7-2 and TRBJ1-5; 7 positions agree with TRBD1. The germline CDR1 and CDR2 sequences are SGHTA and FQGNSA. This CDR3 has 16 amino acids. V gave up 5 bases and J gave up 5 bases; unmatched junction bases: 12. Looking up the rest from reference TRBV7-2 and TRBJ1-5 gives the full variable domain: GAGVSQSPSNKVTEKGKDVELRCDPISGHTALYWYRQSLGQGLEFLIYFQGNSAPDKSGLPSDRFSAERTGGSVSTLTIQRTQQEDSAVYLCASSTEQGRADQPQHFGDGTRLSIL.

This rearrangement joins TRBV6-5 to TRBJ2-5; no firm D call. V lost 0 bases to trimming and J lost 1 base, with 6 bases between them. CDR3 length: 14 amino acids. Germline V gene data show CDR1 as MNHEY and CDR2 as SVGAGI. CDR3 sequence: CASSYSGVQETQYF. The CDR3 DNA sequence: TGTGCCAGCAGTTACTCTGGCGTCCAAGAGACCCAGTACTTC.

This chain links TRBV28 with TRBJ2-5; TRBD1 matches 9 bases. The trim removed 5 bases at V and 4 bases at J, leaving 11 bases unmatched. Per the germline V gene, CDR1 is MDHEN and CDR2 is SYDVKM. This CDR3 is 16 amino acids long. CDR3 nucleotides: TGTGCCAGCAGTCGTCCGGGACAGGGTATCGGAGAGACCCAGTACTTC. It is translated as CASSRPGQGIGETQYF.

The V call is TRBV10-2, the J call TRBJ2-7, with TRBD2 matching over 8 bases. The CDR3 is 12 amino acids. Germline V gives CDR1 WSHSY, CDR2 SAAADI. The junction had 2 bases not matched to a gene; V was cut back by 4 bases and J by 6 bases. This chain's CDR3 is CASSGAGGEQYF. CDR3 nucleotide sequence: TGCGCCAGCAGTGGGGCGGGGGGCGAGCAGTACTTC.

This sequence joins TRBV4-1 and TRBJ2-1; TRBD2 aligns across 16 bases. Germline V gene sequence: CDR1 MGHRA, CDR2 YSYEKL. The CDR3 extends over 18 amino acids. The J segment lost 0 bases and the V segment lost 4 bases, leaving 3 bases of the junction unmatched. CDR3 sequence reads: CASSRGLAGGISYNEQFF. The CDR3 DNA sequence: TGCGCCAGCAGCCGGGGACTAGCGGGAGGGATCTCCTACAATGAGCAGTTCTTC.

J is TRBJ1-2 and V is TRBV2, with TRBD1 as a possible D gene (5 bases). The CDR3 spans 14 residues. Germline CDR1 and CDR2: SNHLY and FYNNEI. V dropped 6 bases and J dropped 2 bases, with 13 bases sitting between them. The CDR3 region has the DNA TGTGCCAGCAGACCCGGGACTGCGAACTATGGCTACACCTTC. This codes for CASRPGTANYGYTF. Drawing the rest from reference TRBV2 and TRBJ1-2, the complete variable domain is EPEVTQTPSHQVTQMGQEVILRCVPISNHLYFYWYRQILGQKVEFLVSFYNNEISEKSEIFDDQFSVERPDGSNFTLKIRSTKLEDSAMYFCASRPGTANYGYTFGSGTRLTVV.

The chain recombines TRBV4-3 with TRBJ2-1; D ambiguous. Germline V lookup: CDR1 LGHNA, CDR2 YSLEER. This CDR3 contains 13 residues. V lost 1 base to trimming and J lost 9 bases, with 10 bases between them. The CDR3 DNA is TGCGCCAGCAGCCAAGCCCAGCTCCTTGAGCAGTTCTTC. Residues: CASSQAQLLEQFF.

The rearrangement joins TRBV6-1 to TRBJ1-1; weak D call: TRBD1 (6 bases). CDR1 and CDR2 (germline): MNHNS, SASEGT. V was trimmed by 7 bases and J by 6 bases, leaving 18 bases between them. The CDR3 consists of 14 residues. The CDR3 DNA reads TGTGCCAGCACCCCTCTTTTCGGGGGCGCTGAAGCTTTCTTT. Amino acids: CASTPLFGGAEAFF.